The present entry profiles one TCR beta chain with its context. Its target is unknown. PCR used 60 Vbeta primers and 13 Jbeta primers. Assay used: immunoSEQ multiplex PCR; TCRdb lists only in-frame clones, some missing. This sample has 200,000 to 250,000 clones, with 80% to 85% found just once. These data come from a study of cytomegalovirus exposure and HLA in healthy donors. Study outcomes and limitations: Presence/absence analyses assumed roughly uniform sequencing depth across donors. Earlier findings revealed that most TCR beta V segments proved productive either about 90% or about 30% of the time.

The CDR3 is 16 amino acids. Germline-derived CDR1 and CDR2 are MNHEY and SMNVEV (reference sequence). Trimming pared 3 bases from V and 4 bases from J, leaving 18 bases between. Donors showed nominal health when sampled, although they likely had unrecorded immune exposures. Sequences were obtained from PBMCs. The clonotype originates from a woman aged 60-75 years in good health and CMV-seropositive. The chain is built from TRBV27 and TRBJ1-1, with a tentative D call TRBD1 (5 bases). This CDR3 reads CASSFSDSRGGTEAFF. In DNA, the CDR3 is TGTGCCAGCAGTTTCAGCGACAGTCGCGGGGGCACTGAAGCTTTCTTT.